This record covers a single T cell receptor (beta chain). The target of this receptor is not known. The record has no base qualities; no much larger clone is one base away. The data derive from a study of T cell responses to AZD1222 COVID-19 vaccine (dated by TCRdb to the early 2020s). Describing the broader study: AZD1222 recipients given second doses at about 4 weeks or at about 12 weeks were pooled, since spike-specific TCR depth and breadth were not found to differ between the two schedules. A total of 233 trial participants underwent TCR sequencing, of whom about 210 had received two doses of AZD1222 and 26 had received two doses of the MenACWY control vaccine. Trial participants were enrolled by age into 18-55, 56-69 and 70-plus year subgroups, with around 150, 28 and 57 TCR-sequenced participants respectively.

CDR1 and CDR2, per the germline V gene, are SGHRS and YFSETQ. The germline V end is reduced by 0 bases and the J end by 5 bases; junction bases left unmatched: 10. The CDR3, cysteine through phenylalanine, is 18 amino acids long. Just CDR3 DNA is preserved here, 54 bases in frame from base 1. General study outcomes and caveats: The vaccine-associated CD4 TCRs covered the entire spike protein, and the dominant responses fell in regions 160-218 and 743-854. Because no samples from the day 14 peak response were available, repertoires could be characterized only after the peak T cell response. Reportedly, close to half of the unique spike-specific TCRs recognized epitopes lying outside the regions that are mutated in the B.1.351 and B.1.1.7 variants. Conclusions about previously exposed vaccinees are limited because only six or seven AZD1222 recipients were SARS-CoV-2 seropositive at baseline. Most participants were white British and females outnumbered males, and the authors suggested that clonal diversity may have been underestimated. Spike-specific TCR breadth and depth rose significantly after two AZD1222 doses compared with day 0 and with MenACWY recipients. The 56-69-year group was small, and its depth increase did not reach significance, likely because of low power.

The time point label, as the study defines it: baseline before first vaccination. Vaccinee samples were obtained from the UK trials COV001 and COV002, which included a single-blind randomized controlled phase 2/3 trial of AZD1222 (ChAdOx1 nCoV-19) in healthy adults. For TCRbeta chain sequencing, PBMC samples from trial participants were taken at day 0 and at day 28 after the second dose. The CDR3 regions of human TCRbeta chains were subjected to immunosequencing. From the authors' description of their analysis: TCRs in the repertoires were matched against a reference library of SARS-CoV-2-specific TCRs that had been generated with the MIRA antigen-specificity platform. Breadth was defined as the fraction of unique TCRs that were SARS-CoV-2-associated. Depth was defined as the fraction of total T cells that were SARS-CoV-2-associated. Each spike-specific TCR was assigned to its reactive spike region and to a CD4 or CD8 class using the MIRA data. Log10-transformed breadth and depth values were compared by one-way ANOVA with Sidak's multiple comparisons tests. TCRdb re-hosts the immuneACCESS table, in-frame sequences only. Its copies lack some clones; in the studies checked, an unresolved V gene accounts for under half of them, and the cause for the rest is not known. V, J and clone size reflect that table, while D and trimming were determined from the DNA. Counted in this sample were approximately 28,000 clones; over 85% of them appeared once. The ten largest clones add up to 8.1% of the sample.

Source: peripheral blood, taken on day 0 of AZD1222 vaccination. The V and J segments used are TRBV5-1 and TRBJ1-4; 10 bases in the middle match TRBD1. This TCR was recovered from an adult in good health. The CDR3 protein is CASSLGLKDRGINEKLFF. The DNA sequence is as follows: TGCGCCAGCAGCTTGGGGTTAAAGGACAGGGGGATCAATGAAAAACTGTTTTTT.